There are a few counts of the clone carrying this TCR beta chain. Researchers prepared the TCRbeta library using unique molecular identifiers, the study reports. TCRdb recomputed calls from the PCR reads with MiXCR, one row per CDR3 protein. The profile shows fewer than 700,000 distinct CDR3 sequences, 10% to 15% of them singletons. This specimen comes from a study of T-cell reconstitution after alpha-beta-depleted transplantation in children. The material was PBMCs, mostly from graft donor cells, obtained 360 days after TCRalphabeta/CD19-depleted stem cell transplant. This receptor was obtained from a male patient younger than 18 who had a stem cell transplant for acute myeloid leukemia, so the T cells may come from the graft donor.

The CDR3 reads CASQHTDYEQYF. The CDR3 DNA follows: TGTGCCTCCCAACATACCGACTACGAGCAGTACTTC. The V call is TRBV11-2, the J call TRBJ2-7; D not resolved. The V end lost 11 bases, the J end lost 3 bases, and 14 bases lay between the germline ends. The CDR3 has 12 residues. Germline CDR1 reads SGHAT; CDR2 reads FQNNGV. The full variable domain, rest sourced from reference TRBV11-2 and TRBJ2-7, is EAGVAQSPRYKIIEKRQSVAFWCNPISGHATLYWYQQILGQGPKLLIQFQNNGVVDDSQLPKDRFSAERLKGVDSTLKIQPAKLEDSAVYLCASQHTDYEQYFGPGTRLTVT.